These 8 T cell receptor beta chains were sequenced from one sample in a study of early T cells in non-severe SARS-CoV-2 infection. TCRdb used MiXCR to reprocess the 5' RACE reads, holding one entry per CDR3 protein. Among tens of thousands of distinct CDR3 sequences listed, around 7% were seen once. The material was whole blood, obtained at baseline. These TCRs come from an adult who was a healthcare worker with PCR-confirmed SARS-CoV-2 infection or an uninfected control (not recorded which).

This clonotype has ten or more counts. CDR3 protein: CASSLNAGNEQFF. CDR3 in DNA: TGTGCCAGCAGTTTGAATGCGGGAAATGAGCAGTTCTTC. V is TRBV27 and J is TRBJ2-1, with D maybe TRBD2 (6 bases). The CDR3 sequence is 13 residues long. CDR1 is MNHEY and CDR2 is SMNVEV in the germline V gene (reference sequence). The V end lost 3 bases, the J end lost 7 bases, and 10 bases lay between the germline ends.

This clonotype was found many times. The V call is TRBV2, the J call TRBJ2-3; TRBD2 might be the D (5 bases). The V gene's germline CDR1 is SNHLY and CDR2 FYNNEI. Trimming stripped 7 bases from V and 3 bases from J, with 8 bases between. The CDR3 runs 12 residues. CDR3 amino acids: CASNRETDTQYF. The CDR3 DNA reads TGTGCCAGCAACCGGGAAACAGATACGCAGTATTTT.

To note about this clonotype: Its ends do not fully match the called genes, so a read error is possible. The CDR3 nucleotides are TGCGCCAGCAGCCCCAGGACGGAGCGGAAGACCCAGTACTTC. This encodes CASSPRTERKTQYF. The gene calls are TRBV28 and TRBJ2-5; TRBD2 is a possible D gene (5 bases). Germline CDR1 reads MDHEN; CDR2 reads SYDVKM. The CDR3 runs 14 residues.

This clonotype was observed at least ten times. The V gene is TRBV11-3, the J gene TRBJ2-7; 7 bases match TRBD1. The CDR3 consists of 16 residues. V lost 5 bases and J lost 4; bases outside the gene matches: 14. CDR1 is SGHNT, CDR2 YENEEA, per germline. CDR3 amino acids: CASSGARSGTVYEQYF. The CDR3 DNA reads TGTGCCAGCAGCGGGGCCCGTTCCGGGACAGTATACGAGCAGTACTTC.

This clonotype occurred many times. The V and J genes are TRBV7-2 and TRBJ2-1, with D unresolved. The CDR3 totals 12 residues. V was pared by 4 bases and J by 6 bases, with 7 bases between. Germline V gives CDR1 SGHTA, CDR2 FQGNSA. CDR3 protein: CASSSQVNEQFF. In DNA form, the CDR3 reads TGTGCCAGCAGCTCCCAGGTCAATGAGCAGTTCTTC.

This clonotype was observed a few times. The chain carries TRBV7-3 and TRBJ2-2; perhaps TRBD1 as D (6 bases). Looked up from germline, CDR1 is SGHTA and CDR2 is FQGTGA. The V and J ends lost 1 base and 1 base respectively, with 7 bases between them. The CDR3 consists of 15 residues. The CDR3 bases are TGTGCCAGCAGCTTAATGGACAGGAACACCGGGGAGCTGTTTTTT. This gives the protein CASSLMDRNTGELFF.

This clonotype has just a few counts. The DNA for the CDR3 is TGTGCCAGCAGCTCGGGAGCGTCCTACAATGAGCAGTTCTTC. Translated: CASSSGASYNEQFF. The chain joins TRBV6-5 to TRBJ2-1, with TRBD2 as a possible D gene (6 bases). The V gene's germline CDR1 is MNHEY and CDR2 SVGAGI. V gave up 6 bases and J gave up 1 base, with 10 bases separating them. This CDR3 has 14 residues.

This clonotype was found many times. This chain connects TRBV20-1 to TRBJ2-1; D uncertain. With 3 bases removed from V and 4 bases from J, the gap between germline ends came to 13 bases. This CDR3 region has 14 residues. Germline V gene sequence: CDR1 DFQATT, CDR2 SNEGSKA (reference sequence). CDR3 coding DNA: TGCAGTGCTAGTAGGCACGACCTATACAATGAGCAGTTCTTC. Its translation: CSASRHDLYNEQFF.